This T cell receptor (beta chain) was obtained from a study of blood T cell repertoires in COVID-19. Overall study: Samples of COVID-19 (acute and convalescent) were obtained from the United States, Italy and Spain. Sources were T cells, B-cell-depleted T cells, or PBMCs; the material itself was cDNA or gDNA.

Study members were between roughly 18 and 100 years old and lived in some 26 US regions. The assay was immunoSEQ multiplex PCR, and TCRdb's table has in-frame clones only and misses some. This table holds 350,000 to 550,000 clones, around 90% found once. This TCR came from a woman between 18 and 29 years old with acute COVID-19. Sequenced input: PBMCs or T cells enriched from blood (not recorded which).

Here the CDR3 reads CASSPGTGRYEQYF. CDR3 coding DNA: TGTGCCAGCTCACCCGGGACAGGGAGGTACGAGCAGTACTTC. V usage is TRBV18 and J usage is TRBJ2-7, with TRBD1 matching 9 bases. Germline V gene data show CDR1 as KGHSH and CDR2 as LQKENI. V trimming: 3 bases; J trimming: 4 bases; junction bases outside the gene matches: 4. CDR3 length: 14 residues.